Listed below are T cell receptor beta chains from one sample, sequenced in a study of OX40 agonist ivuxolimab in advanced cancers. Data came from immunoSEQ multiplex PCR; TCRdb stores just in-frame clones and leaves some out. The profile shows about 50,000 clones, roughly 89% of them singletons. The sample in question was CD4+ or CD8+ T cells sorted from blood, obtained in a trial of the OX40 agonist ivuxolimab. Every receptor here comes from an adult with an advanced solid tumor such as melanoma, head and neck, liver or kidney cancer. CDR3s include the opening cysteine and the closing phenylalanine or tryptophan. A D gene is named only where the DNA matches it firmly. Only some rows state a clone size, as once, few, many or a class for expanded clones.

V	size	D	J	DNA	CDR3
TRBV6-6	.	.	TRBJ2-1	TGTGCCAGCAGCCCAGGCTCCTACAATGAGCAGTTCTTC	CASSPGSYNEQFF
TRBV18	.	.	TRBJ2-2	TGTGCCAGCTCCCCGCAACAGGGAGTTATCACCGGGGAGCTGTTTTTT	CASSPQQGVITGELFF
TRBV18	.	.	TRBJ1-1	TGTGCCAGCTCACCACCGGGACGCCGGGGGACTGAAGCTTTCTTT	CASSPPGRRGTEAFF
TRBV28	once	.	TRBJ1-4	TGTGCCAGCAGTCCCCCCGACAGGTTAGAACTGTTTTTT	CASSPPDRLELFF
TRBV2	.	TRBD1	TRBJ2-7	TGTGCCAGCAGTGGTCAGGGGGCTTCGTACGAGCAGTACTTC	CASSGQGASYEQYF
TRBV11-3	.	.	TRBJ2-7	TGTGCCAGCAGCACGGACGGTTACGAGCAGTACTTC	CASSTDGYEQYF
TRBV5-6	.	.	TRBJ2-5	TGTGCCAGCAGCTCAACCGGGGCAGTAGAGACCCAGTACTTC	CASSSTGAVETQYF
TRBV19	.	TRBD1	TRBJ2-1	TGTGCCAGTAGTATAGGAAGGGACAGACCATACAATGAGCAGTTCTTC	CASSIGRDRPYNEQFF
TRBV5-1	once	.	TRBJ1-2	TGCGCCAGCAGCTTGGCGACTACTAGCTATGGCTACACCTTC	CASSLATTSYGYTF
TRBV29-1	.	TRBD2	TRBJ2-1	TGCAGCGTTGAAGATTTCGCGGGAGGGGAGCAGTTCTTC	CSVEDFAGGEQFF
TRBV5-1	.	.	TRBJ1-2	TGCGCCAGCAGCTTGAACGGCGACTATGGCTACACCTTC	CASSLNGDYGYTF
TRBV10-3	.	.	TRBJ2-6	TGTGCCATCACTTCTGGGGCCAACGTCCTGACTTTC	CAITSGANVLTF
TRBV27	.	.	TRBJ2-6	TGTGCCAGCGGCTCCTCTGGGGCCAACGTCCTGACTTTC	CASGSSGANVLTF
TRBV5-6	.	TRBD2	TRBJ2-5	TGTGCCAGCAGCTCCCTAGCGGGAAAGGGAGAGACCCAGTACTTC	CASSSLAGKGETQYF
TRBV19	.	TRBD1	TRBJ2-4	TGTGCCAGTAGTCCTACAGGGGGCGCGGGCAAAAACATTCAGTACTTC	CASSPTGGAGKNIQYF
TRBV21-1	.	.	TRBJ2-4	TGTGCCAGCAGCTACCAAGGCAACCTAACGGGGGAGGACGGCCAAAACATTCAGTACTTC	CASSYQGNLTGEDGQNIQYF
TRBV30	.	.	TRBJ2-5	TGTGCCTGGAGTACAGGTGGGAGCCAAGAGACCCAGTACTTC	CAWSTGGSQETQYF
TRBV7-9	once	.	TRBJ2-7	TGTGCCAGCAGCTCGGGACTAGGACAGGGACGGAGGCACTTC	CASSSGLGQGRRHF
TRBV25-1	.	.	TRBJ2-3	TGTGCCAGCAGTGAATACGGTAGGGATACGCAGTATTTT	CASSEYGRDTQYF
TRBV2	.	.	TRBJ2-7	TGTGCCAGCAGTGAAGTGGGACCTTACGAGCAGTACTTC	CASSEVGPYEQYF
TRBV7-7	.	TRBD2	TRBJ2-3	TGTGCTAGCAGCCCGGGACTAGCGGTTACAGATACGCAGTATTTT	CASSPGLAVTDTQYF
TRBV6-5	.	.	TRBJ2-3	TGTGCCAGCAGTTACTCGGCAGGAAAATTCACAGATACGCAGTATTTT	CASSYSAGKFTDTQYF
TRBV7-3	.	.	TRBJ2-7	TGTGCCAGCAGCTTAGTAAAAAACTACGAGCAGTACTTC	CASSLVKNYEQYF
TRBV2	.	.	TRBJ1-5	TGTGCCAGCAGTGCGACAGGTTTTGAGCCCCAGCATTTT	CASSATGFEPQHF
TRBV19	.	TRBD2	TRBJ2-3	TGTGCCAGTAGTATTCAACTAGCGGGAAGGGGAGATACGCAGTATTTT	CASSIQLAGRGDTQYF
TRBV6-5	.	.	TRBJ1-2	TGTGCCACCCAAAAAGAGGGGCTGGATCGCTACACCTTC	CATQKEGLDRYTF
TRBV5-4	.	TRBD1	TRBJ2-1	TGTGCCAGCAGCTTGGCCCCTGGGGACAGCCGCAATGAGCAGTTCTTC	CASSLAPGDSRNEQFF
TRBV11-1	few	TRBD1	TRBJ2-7	TGTGCCAGCAGCGACAGGGGACGAATCTCCTACGAGCAGTACTTC	CASSDRGRISYEQYF
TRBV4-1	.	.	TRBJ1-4	TGCGTCGCGGGCTGCCAGGGCGTGGAAAAACTGTTTTTT	CVAGCQGVEKLFF
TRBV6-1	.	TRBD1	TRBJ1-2	TGTGCCAGCAGTGACCGCGGGACAGCGTTCTATGGCTACACCTTC	CASSDRGTAFYGYTF
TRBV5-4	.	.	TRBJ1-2	TGTGCCAGCAGCAACAGGGACCCAGGGGGCTACACCTTC	CASSNRDPGGYTF
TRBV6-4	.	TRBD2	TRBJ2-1	TGTGCCAGCAGTGACTCAGGCGGGAGGGCCTCCAATGAGCAGTTCTTC	CASSDSGGRASNEQFF
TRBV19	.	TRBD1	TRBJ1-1	TGTGCCAGTGACAGCCAGGGGGTGGAAGCTTTCTTT	CASDSQGVEAFF
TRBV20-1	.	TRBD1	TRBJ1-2	TGCAGTGCTGGGGACAGTTTCGCGTTCACCTTC	CSAGDSFAFTF
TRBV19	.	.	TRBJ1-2	TGTGCCAGTAGTATGGGACGCGAGAGCCATGGCTACACCTTC	CASSMGRESHGYTF
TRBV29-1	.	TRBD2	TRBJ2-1	TGCAGCGTGGGAAATCGGCTAGCGGGAGGCGGGGAGCAGTTCTTC	CSVGNRLAGGGEQFF
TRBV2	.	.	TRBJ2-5	TGTGCCAGCGGGGTTCTCTCGCAAGAGACCCAGTACTTC	CASGVLSQETQYF
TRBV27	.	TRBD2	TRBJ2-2	TGTGCCAGCAGTTTAAAAAGCGGGGCGAACACCGGGGAGCTGTTTTTT	CASSLKSGANTGELFF
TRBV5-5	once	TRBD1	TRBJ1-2	TGTGCCAGCAGCTTACAGGGGGCGGAAGGCTACACCTTC	CASSLQGAEGYTF
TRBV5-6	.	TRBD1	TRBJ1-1	TGTGCCCCAGGGGGGGGGACTGAAGCTTTCTTT	CAPGGGTEAFF
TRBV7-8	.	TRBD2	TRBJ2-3	TGTGCCAGCAGCCCTATGACTAGCGGGAGGAGAATTCGGGGCACAGATACGCAGTATTTT	CASSPMTSGRRIRGTDTQYF
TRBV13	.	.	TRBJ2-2	TGTGCCAGCAGCTTCCCTGCGTCGTCGGGAGATACCGGGGAGCTGTTTTTT	CASSFPASSGDTGELFF
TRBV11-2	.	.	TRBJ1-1	TGTGCCAGCAGCTTAGTACCAGAGAACACTGAAGCTTTCTTT	CASSLVPENTEAFF
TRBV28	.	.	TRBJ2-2	TGTGCCAGCCGGGGCGGCCGTGTCACCGGGGAGCTGTTTTTT	CASRGGRVTGELFF
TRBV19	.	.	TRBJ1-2	TGTGCCAGTAGTATCGGGGACTATGGCTACACCTTC	CASSIGDYGYTF
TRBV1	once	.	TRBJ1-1	TGCACCAGCAGCAAAACAGGGACAGCCTCCACTGAAGCTTTCTTT	CTSSKTGTASTEAFF
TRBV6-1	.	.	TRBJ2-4	TGTGCCAGCGGAGGGACAGTGGAAAACATTCAGTACTTC	CASGGTVENIQYF
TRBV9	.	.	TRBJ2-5	TGTGCCAGCAGCGTATTTGGAGGGGCAGTGGAGACCCAGTACTTC	CASSVFGGAVETQYF
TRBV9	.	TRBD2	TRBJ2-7	TGTGCCAGCAGCGTAGGTCTAGCGGGAGGGAGGAACGAGCAGTACTTC	CASSVGLAGGRNEQYF
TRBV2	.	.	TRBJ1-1	TGTGCCAGCAGTGTGACTTCTGAAGCTTTCTTT	CASSVTSEAFF
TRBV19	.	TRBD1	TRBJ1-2	TGTGCCAGTACCCCCTACCGACAGGGAGTGGGTGGCTACACCTTC	CASTPYRQGVGGYTF
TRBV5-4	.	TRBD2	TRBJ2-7	TGTGCCAGCAGCTTGGGCGGACTAGCGGGATCCTACGAGCAGTACTTC	CASSLGGLAGSYEQYF
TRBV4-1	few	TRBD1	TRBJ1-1	TGCGCCAGCAGCTTGACAGGGGGCTCGGACACTGAAGCTTTCTTT	CASSLTGGSDTEAFF
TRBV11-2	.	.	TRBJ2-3	TGTGCCAGCAGCCCTACCTCCGGGACCGGACGGTATTTT	CASSPTSGTGRYF
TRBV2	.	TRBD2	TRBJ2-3	TGTGCCAGCAGTGAAGCACGCTTAGCGGGCCCGCAGTATTTT	CASSEARLAGPQYF
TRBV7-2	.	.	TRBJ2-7	TGTGCCAGCAGTTACAAGATACCCCCCTACGAGCAGTACTTC	CASSYKIPPYEQYF
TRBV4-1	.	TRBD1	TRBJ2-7	TGCGCCAGCAGCCCACCGGGACAGGGTTTTCGGCAGTACTTC	CASSPPGQGFRQYF